This T cell receptor (beta chain) is drawn from a study of blood T cells in healthy people across ages. V lost 2 bases to trimming and J lost 2 bases; unmatched junction nucleotides: 7. This CDR3 is built from 16 residues. Germline V gives CDR1 SGHRS, CDR2 YFSETQ. A second PCR of roughly 7 to 11 cycles used a sample-barcoded 5' primer and a J-beta primer mix. Unique molecular identifiers of 12 random nucleotides labeled each cDNA. TCRdb passed the 5' RACE reads through MiXCR, listing each CDR3 protein once. Among around 900,000 distinct CDR3 sequences listed, 25% to 35% were seen once. This clonotype has a count of ten or more.

This chain connects TRBV5-1 to TRBJ2-5; 9 bases map to TRBD1. This TCR was sampled from a woman aged 80 or over in good health. Sequencing was performed on blood. DNA of the CDR3: TGCGCCAGCAGCTTTGGGACAGGGAGACTTCAAGAGACCCAGTACTTC. Amino acid sequence: CASSFGTGRLQETQYF.